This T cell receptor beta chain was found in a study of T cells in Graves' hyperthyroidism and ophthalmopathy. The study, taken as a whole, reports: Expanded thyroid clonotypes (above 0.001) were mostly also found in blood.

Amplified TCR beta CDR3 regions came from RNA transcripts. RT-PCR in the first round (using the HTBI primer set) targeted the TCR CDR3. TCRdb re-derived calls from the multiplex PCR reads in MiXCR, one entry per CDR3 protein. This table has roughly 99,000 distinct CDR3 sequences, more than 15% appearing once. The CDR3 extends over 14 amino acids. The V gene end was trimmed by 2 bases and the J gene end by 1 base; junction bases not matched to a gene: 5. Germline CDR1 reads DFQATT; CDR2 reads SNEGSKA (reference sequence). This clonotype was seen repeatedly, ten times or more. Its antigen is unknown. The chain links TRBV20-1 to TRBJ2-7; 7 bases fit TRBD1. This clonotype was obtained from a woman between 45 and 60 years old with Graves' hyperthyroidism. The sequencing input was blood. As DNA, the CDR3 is TGCAGTGCTAGAACCCCCAGGGGGTCCTACGAGCAGTACTTC. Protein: CSARTPRGSYEQYF.